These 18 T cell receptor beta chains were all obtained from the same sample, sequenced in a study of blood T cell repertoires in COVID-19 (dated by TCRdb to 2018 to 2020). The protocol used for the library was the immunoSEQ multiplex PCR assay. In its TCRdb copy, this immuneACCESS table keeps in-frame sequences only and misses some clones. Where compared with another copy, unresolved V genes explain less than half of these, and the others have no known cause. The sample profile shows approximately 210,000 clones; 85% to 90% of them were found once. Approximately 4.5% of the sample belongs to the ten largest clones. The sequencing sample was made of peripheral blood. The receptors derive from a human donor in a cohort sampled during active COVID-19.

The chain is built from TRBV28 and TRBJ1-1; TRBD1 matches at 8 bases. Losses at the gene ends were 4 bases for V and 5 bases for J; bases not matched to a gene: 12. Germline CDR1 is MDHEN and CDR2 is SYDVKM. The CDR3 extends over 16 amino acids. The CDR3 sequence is CASSSPVRGRGTEAFF. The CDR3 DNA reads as TGTGCCAGCAGTTCACCAGTCAGGGGGCGGGGTACTGAAGCTTTCTTT.

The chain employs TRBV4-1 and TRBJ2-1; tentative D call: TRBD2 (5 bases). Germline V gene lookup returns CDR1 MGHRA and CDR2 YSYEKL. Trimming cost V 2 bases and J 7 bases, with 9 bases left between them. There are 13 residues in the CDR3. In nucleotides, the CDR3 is TGCGCCAGCAGCCAATTTACGGGGAATGAGCAGTTCTTC. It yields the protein CASSQFTGNEQFF.

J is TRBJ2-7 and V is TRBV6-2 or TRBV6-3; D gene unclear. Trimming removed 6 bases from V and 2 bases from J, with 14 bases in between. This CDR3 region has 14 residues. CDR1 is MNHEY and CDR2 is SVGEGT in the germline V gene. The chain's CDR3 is CASSDPRGTYEQYF. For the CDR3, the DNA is TGTGCCAGCAGCGACCCGCGCGGCACCTACGAGCAGTACTTC.

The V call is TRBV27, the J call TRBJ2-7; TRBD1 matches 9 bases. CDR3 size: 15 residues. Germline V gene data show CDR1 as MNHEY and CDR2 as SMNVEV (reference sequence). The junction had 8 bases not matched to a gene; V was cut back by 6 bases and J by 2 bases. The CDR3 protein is CASRSLQGAAYEQYF. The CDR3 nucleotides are TGTGCCAGCAGATCCCTACAGGGGGCAGCCTACGAGCAGTACTTC.

The DNA of the CDR3 is TGCGCCAGCAGCCAAACTAGAAATAAAGGGAACACTGAAGCTTTCTTT. This translates into CASSQTRNKGNTEAFF. The chain has TRBV4-3 and TRBJ1-1; no clear D gene. The CDR3 sequence is 16 residues long. Trimming pared 2 bases from V and 1 base from J, leaving 14 bases between. Germline V CDR1 and CDR2: LGHNA, YSLEER.

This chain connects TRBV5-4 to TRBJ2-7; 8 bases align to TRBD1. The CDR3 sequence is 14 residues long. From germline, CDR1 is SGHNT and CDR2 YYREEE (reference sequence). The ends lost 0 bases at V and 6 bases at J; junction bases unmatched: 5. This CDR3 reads CASSLAGGPGEQYF. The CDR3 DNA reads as TGTGCCAGCAGCTTGGCAGGGGGCCCAGGCGAGCAGTACTTC.

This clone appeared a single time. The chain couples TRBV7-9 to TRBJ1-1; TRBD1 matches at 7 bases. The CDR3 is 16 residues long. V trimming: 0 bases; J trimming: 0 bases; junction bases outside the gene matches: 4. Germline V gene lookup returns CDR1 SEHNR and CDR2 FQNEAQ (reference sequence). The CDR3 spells CASSLAGQDMNTEAFF. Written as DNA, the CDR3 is TGTGCCAGCAGCTTAGCAGGACAGGACATGAACACTGAAGCTTTCTTT.

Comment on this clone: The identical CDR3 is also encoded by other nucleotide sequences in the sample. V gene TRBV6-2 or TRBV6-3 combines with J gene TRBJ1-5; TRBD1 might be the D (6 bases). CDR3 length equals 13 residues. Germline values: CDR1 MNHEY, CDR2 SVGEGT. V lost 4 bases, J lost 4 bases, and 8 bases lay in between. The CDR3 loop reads CASSLQGNQPQHF. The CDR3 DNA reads TGTGCCAGCAGTTTACAGGGTAATCAGCCCCAGCATTTT.

The CDR3 is CASSFPGGDTDTQYF. In nucleotides, the CDR3 is TGTGCCAGCAGCTTCCCCGGGGGTGACACAGATACGCAGTATTTT. The chain combines TRBV5-6 with TRBJ2-3, with a weak D call TRBD2 (6 bases). The CDR3 extends over 15 amino acids. Trimming shortened V by 2 bases and J by 2 bases, and 12 bases separated the two germline ends. Germline CDR1 is SGHDT and CDR2 is YYEEEE.

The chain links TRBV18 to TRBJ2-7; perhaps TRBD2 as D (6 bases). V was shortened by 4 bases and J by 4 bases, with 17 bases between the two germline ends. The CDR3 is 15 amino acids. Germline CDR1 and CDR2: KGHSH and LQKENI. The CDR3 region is CASSQGPSGEYEQYF. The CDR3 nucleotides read TGTGCCAGCTCACAGGGACCCTCGGGGGAATACGAGCAGTACTTC. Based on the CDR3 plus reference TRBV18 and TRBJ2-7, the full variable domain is NAGVMQNPRHLVRRRGQEARLRCSPMKGHSHVYWYRQLPEEGLKFMVYLQKENIIDESGMPKERFSAEFPKEGPSILRIQQVVRGDSAAYFCASSQGPSGEYEQYFGPGTRLTVT.

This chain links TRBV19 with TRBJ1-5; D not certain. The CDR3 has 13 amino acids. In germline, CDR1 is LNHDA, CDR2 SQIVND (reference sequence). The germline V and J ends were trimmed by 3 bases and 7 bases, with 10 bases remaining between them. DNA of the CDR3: TGTGCCAGTAGTATTGCGATTCGGCAGCCCCAGCATTTT. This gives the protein CASSIAIRQPQHF.

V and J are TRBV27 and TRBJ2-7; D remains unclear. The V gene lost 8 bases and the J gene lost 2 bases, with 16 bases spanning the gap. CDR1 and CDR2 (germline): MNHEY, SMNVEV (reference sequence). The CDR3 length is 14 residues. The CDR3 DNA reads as TGTGCCAGCGGGCGTCTAAGCTGGCCCTACGAGCAGTACTTC. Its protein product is CASGRLSWPYEQYF.

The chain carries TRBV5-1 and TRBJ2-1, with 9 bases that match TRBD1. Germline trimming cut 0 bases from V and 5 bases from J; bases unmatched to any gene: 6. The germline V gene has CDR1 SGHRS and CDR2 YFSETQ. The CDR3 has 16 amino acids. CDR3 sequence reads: CASSLVGTGRDNEQFF. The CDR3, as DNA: TGCGCCAGCAGCTTGGTAGGGACAGGGAGAGACAATGAGCAGTTCTTC.

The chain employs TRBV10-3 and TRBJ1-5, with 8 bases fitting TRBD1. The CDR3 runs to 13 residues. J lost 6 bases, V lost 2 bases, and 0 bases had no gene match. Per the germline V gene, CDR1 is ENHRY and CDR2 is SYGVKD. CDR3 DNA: TGTGCCATCAGTGAGACAGGGGGTCAGCCCCAGCATTTT. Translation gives CAISETGGQPQHF.

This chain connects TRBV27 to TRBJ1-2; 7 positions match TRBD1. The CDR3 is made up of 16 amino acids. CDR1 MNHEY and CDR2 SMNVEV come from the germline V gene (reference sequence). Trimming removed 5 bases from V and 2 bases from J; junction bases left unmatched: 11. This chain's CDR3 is CASSASSGTVNYGYTF. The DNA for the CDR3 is TGTGCCAGCAGTGCTTCCTCCGGGACAGTAAACTATGGCTACACCTTC.

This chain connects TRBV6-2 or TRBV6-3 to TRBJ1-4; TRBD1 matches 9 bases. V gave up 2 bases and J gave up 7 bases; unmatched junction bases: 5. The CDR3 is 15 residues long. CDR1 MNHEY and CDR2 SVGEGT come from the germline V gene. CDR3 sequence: CASSYLGQGAEKLFF. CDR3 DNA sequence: TGTGCCAGCAGTTACCTGGGACAGGGTGCTGAAAAACTGTTTTTT.

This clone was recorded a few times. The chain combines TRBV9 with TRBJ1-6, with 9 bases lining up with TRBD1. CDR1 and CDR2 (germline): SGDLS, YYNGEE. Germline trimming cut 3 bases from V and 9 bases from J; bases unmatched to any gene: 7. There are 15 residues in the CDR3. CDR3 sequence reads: CASSAAGQGFSPLHF. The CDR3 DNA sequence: TGTGCCAGCAGCGCAGCAGGACAGGGGTTTTCACCCCTCCACTTT.

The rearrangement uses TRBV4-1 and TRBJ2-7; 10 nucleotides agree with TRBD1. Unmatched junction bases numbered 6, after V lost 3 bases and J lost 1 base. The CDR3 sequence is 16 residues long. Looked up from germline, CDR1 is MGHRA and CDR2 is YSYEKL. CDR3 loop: CASSQGLDRGSYEQYF. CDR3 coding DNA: TGCGCCAGCAGCCAGGGCCTGGACAGGGGGTCCTACGAGCAGTACTTC.